A single sample gave rise to the 22 T cell receptor beta chains below, sequenced in a study of T cells in Graves' hyperthyroidism and ophthalmopathy. From RNA transcripts, TCR beta CDR3 regions were amplified. Primed by the HTBI set, a first-round RT-PCR was run on the TCR CDR3. TCRdb itself ran the multiplex PCR reads through MiXCR, one entry per CDR3 protein. The sample has 600,000 to 650,000 distinct CDR3 sequences, around 20% seen once. Input material: blood. The receptors derive from a man younger than 45 with Graves' ophthalmopathy.

The chain employs TRBV7-2 and TRBJ2-6, with 9 positions matching TRBD2. Germline V gives CDR1 SGHTA, CDR2 FQGNSA. V was clipped by 4 bases and J by 4 bases; unmatched bases: 8. This CDR3 has 17 residues. DNA of the CDR3: TGTGCCAGCAGCTCTCGTAGCGGGAGAGTAGGGGCCAACGTCCTGACTTTC. It codes for CASSSRSGRVGANVLTF.

There are many counts of this clonotype. The V gene is TRBV7-6, the J gene TRBJ2-3; TRBD1 might be the D (6 bases). Trimming pared 7 bases from V and 2 bases from J, leaving 13 bases between. The CDR3 spans 14 residues. Looked up from germline, CDR1 is SGHVS and CDR2 is FNYEAQ. CDR3 region: CASTPDSLTDTQYF. The DNA for the CDR3 is TGTGCCAGCACCCCGGACAGCCTCACAGATACGCAGTATTTT.

This chain connects TRBV6-5 to TRBJ2-7, with D uncertain. Germline V lookup: CDR1 MNHEY, CDR2 SVGAGI. There are 15 residues in the CDR3. The ends were cut back, 4 bases at V and 2 bases at J, with 15 bases in the middle. The CDR3 DNA is TGTGCCAGCAGTTCGGCGGATATGAATCCCTACGAGCAGTACTTC. Translated, it gives CASSSADMNPYEQYF.

The sample holds many counts of this clonotype. This chain joins TRBV9 and TRBJ1-1, with 7 bases lining up with TRBD1. V trimming: 4 bases; J trimming: 5 bases; junction bases outside the gene matches: 2. The length of the CDR3 is 12 residues. Germline lookup yields CDR1 SGDLS and CDR2 YYNGEE. CDR3 nucleotide sequence: TGTGCCAGCAGCACCAGGGGGACTGAAGCTTTCTTT. Protein product: CASSTRGTEAFF.

The rearrangement uses TRBV24-1 and TRBJ2-2; D unclear. The V end was cut by 3 bases, the J end by 8 bases, with 3 bases between. CDR1 KGHDR and CDR2 SFDVKD come from the germline V gene. The CDR3 extends over 11 amino acids. The CDR3 nucleotides read TGTGCCACCAGTGATAAAGGGGAGCTGTTTTTT. It codes for CATSDKGELFF.

On this clonotype: A much larger clone is a single base away; this may be a read error. Since the CDR3 does not end with the conserved phenylalanine or tryptophan, this likely comes from a read error. The chain employs TRBV30 and TRBJ1-1; D might be TRBD1 (6 bases). The V end was cut by 3 bases, the J end by 1 base, with 9 bases between. The length of the CDR3 is 13 residues. Germline CDR1 and CDR2: GTSNPN and SVGIG (reference sequence). The CDR3 spells CAWRSTGNTEAFL. The CDR3, as DNA: TGTGCCTGGAGATCGACAGGGAACACTGAAGCTTTCCTT.

The chain joins TRBV10-3 to TRBJ2-3; perhaps TRBD2 as D (6 bases). Per germline, CDR1 ENHRY and CDR2 SYGVKD. The CDR3 runs to 15 residues. The V gene lost 10 bases and the J gene lost 6 bases, with 23 bases spanning the gap. The CDR3 nucleotides are TGTGCCACCGGGACTCCAGAGCCAAGCGCGGATACGCAGTATTTT. It is translated as CATGTPEPSADTQYF.

This clonotype occurred many times. The V call is TRBV12-3 or TRBV12-4, the J call TRBJ1-4, with 7 bases aligning to TRBD1. Germline trimming cut 6 bases from V and 5 bases from J; bases unmatched to any gene: 3. The CDR3 is 13 amino acids. The CDR3 reads CASSWGQNEKLFF. In DNA, the CDR3 is TGTGCCAGCAGCTGGGGACAGAATGAAAAACTGTTTTTT.

Turning to this clonotype: In this CDR3 the conserved last residue, phenylalanine or tryptophan, is missing, so a read error is likely. The J gene is TRBJ2-7, the V gene TRBV28, with D perhaps TRBD1 or TRBD2 (5 bases each). CDR1 and CDR2 from the germline V gene are MDHEN and SYDVKM. Trimming shortened V by 6 bases and J by 4 bases, and 10 bases separated the two germline ends. The CDR3 is 12 amino acids. The chain's CDR3 is CASREGSYEQYS. The CDR3 DNA sequence: TGTGCCAGCAGAGAGGGGTCTTACGAGCAGTACTCC.

V and J are TRBV30 and TRBJ2-7; D remains ambiguous. Germline lookup yields CDR1 GTSNPN and CDR2 SVGIG (reference sequence). The CDR3 runs 13 residues. V was trimmed by 5 bases and J by 0 bases, leaving 11 bases between them. The DNA of the CDR3 is TGTGCCTGGCAGCGTCCCAGCTCCTACGAGCAGTACTTC. As protein: CAWQRPSSYEQYF.

The sample holds many counts of this clonotype. The rearrangement uses TRBV7-2 and TRBJ2-1, with 12 positions matching TRBD2. CDR1 is SGHTA, CDR2 FQGNSA, per germline. V shed 5 bases, J shed 3 bases, and the junction held 8 bases outside the gene matches. CDR3 size: 17 residues. The CDR3 protein is CASSTPTSGSIYNEQFF. CDR3 DNA sequence: TGTGCCAGCAGCACCCCGACTAGCGGGAGTATCTACAATGAGCAGTTCTTC.

This clonotype has more than one count but fewer than ten. The J gene is TRBJ2-6, the V gene TRBV11-2; D is undetermined. Germline lookup yields CDR1 SGHAT and CDR2 FQNNGV. V was trimmed by 4 bases and J by 4 bases, leaving 11 bases between them. This CDR3 is 15 amino acids long. DNA for the CDR3: TGTGCCAGCAGCTCGCCTCTCTCGGGGGCCAACGTCCTGACTTTC. This codes for CASSSPLSGANVLTF.

DNA of the CDR3: TGTGCCAGCAGCTTACGGACTAGCGGGTACGTGGAAGATACGCAGTATTTT. This translates into CASSLRTSGYVEDTQYF. The rearrangement joins TRBV7-3 to TRBJ2-3; 11 nucleotides align to TRBD2. CDR3 length equals 17 residues. Germline assignment: CDR1 SGHTA and CDR2 FQGTGA. Trimming cost V 2 bases and J 5 bases; bases outside gene matches: 9.

This chain joins TRBV5-4 and TRBJ2-3; 13 bases are a match to TRBD2. The CDR3 covers 16 residues. The trim removed 4 bases at V and 2 bases at J, leaving 4 bases unmatched. In germline, CDR1 is SGHNT, CDR2 YYREEE (reference sequence). The CDR3 DNA follows: TGTGCCAGCAGCAGGACTAGCGGGAGTAACACAGATACGCAGTATTTT. Its protein is CASSRTSGSNTDTQYF.

V and J are TRBV4-1 and TRBJ1-2; 7 bases fit TRBD1. The ends lost 5 bases at V and 4 bases at J; junction bases unmatched: 7. Germline V gene lookup returns CDR1 MGHRA and CDR2 YSYEKL. There are 14 residues in the CDR3. CDR3 coding DNA: TGCGCCAGCAGCGGAGAGGGACAGCCCTATGGCTACACCTTC. It yields the protein CASSGEGQPYGYTF.

This clonotype turned up a few times. The chain links TRBV7-2 to TRBJ1-2; D is ambiguous. The V end lost 5 bases, the J end lost 0 bases, and 10 bases lay between the germline ends. The germline CDR1 and CDR2 sequences are SGHTA and FQGNSA. The CDR3 is 14 residues long. The CDR3 sequence: CASSLGLSNYGYTF. CDR3 bases: TGTGCCAGCAGCCTCGGACTGTCTAACTATGGCTACACCTTC.

This clonotype was observed many times. The chain has TRBV5-1 and TRBJ2-3, with TRBD2 matching 9 bases. The CDR3 runs to 16 residues. Germline CDR1 is SGHRS and CDR2 is YFSETQ. Germline trimming cut 4 bases from V and 2 bases from J; bases unmatched to any gene: 8. The CDR3 DNA follows: TGCGCCAGCAGCCTAACGAGCGGGAGGTACACAGATACGCAGTATTTT. This sequence encodes CASSLTSGRYTDTQYF.

This clonotype has more than one count but fewer than ten. This chain links TRBV12-3 or TRBV12-4 with TRBJ1-6; 7 bases line up with TRBD1. The J segment lost 8 bases and the V segment lost 6 bases, leaving 4 bases of the junction unmatched. This CDR3 spans 13 amino acids. CDR3 nucleotides: TGTGCCAGCAGCAACCAGGGGGATTCACCCCTCCACTTT. As protein: CASSNQGDSPLHF.

This clonotype has a count of ten or more. The chain is built from TRBV24-1 and TRBJ1-5; D is unclear. Germline V CDR1 and CDR2: KGHDR, SFDVKD. This CDR3 contains 12 residues. V was cut by 2 bases and J by 6 bases, with 4 bases left in between. Written as DNA, the CDR3 is TGTGCCACCAGTGATTGGGGTCAGCCCCAGCATTTT. Translated, it gives CATSDWGQPQHF.

Comments on this clonotype: An end of the junction differs from the germline gene, which may be a read error. The genes are TRBV27 and TRBJ1-2; tentative D call: TRBD1 (5 bases). Germline assignment: CDR1 MNHEY and CDR2 SMNVEV (reference sequence). The CDR3 length is 14 residues. CDR3 loop: CASSLTSGSYGYTF. The CDR3, as DNA: TGTGCCAGTAGTTTGACATCAGGGAGCTATGGCTACACCTTC.

This clonotype occurred a few times. This chain joins TRBV15 and TRBJ2-1; 7 nucleotides agree with TRBD1. Losses at the gene ends were 3 bases for V and 3 bases for J; bases not matched to a gene: 5. Germline CDR1 reads LNHNV; CDR2 reads YYDKDF (reference sequence). CDR3 length equals 15 residues. The CDR3 nucleotides read TGTGCCACCAGCAGTACCGGGACAGTCTACAATGAGCAGTTCTTC. Encoded protein: CATSSTGTVYNEQFF.

This clonotype was observed at least ten times. The rearrangement links TRBV6-2 or TRBV6-3 to TRBJ2-4, with a weak D call TRBD2 (6 bases). Looked up from germline, CDR1 is MNHEY and CDR2 is SVGEGT. The CDR3 loop spans 14 amino acids. Trimming left V 5 bases short and J 0 bases short, with 8 bases between. CDR3 region: CASSRGLAKNIQYF. CDR3 nucleotide sequence: TGTGCCAGCAGTCGGGGACTAGCCAAAAACATTCAGTACTTC.